This TCR beta chain comes out of a study of cytomegalovirus exposure and HLA in healthy donors. PCR used 60 Vbeta primers and 13 Jbeta primers. Sequencing was performed with immunoSEQ multiplex PCR; in TCRdb, only in-frame clones are kept and a portion is missing. The repertoire table contains under 200,000 clones. The V gene's germline CDR1 is LGHNA and CDR2 YSLEER. The CDR3 covers 13 residues. The V and J ends lost 0 bases and 4 bases respectively, with 4 bases between them. The sample taken for sequencing was PBMCs. This receptor was obtained from a man in his thirties or forties in good health and CMV-seronegative. The gene calls are TRBV4-3 and TRBJ1-3; D unresolved. The CDR3 DNA reads TGCGCCAGCAGCCAAGAACAGGGAAACACCATATATTTT. Protein: CASSQEQGNTIYF.